The text below deals with one TCR beta chain. This entry is derived from a study of a mutant IDH1 vaccine in newly diagnosed glioma. Study-wide background: Sex distribution of treated patients was roughly 60% male and roughly 38% female; mean age was 40.4 years. Previous treatment comprised radiotherapy, temozolomide, or both, mostly both.

Sample time point: baseline, week 1 (first vaccination visit). Documented treatment: pre-vaccination baseline after standard-of-care therapy. Astrocytomas found in donors were new, WHO grade 3 or 4, IDH1-mutant and ATRX-lost. Assay: immunoSEQ multiplex PCR; the TCRdb copy retains only in-frame clones and omits some. Of under 90,000 clones in the sample, 70% to 80% were seen once. Sample: PBMCs, taken from a glioma patient treated with radiotherapy, temozolomide or both. This TCR came from a man aged 50-59 years with glioma.

This CDR3 reads CATSRERGKGQPQHF. The CDR3 nucleotides are TGTGCCACCAGCAGAGAGCGGGGTAAAGGACAGCCCCAGCATTTT. The chain recombines TRBV15 with TRBJ1-5, with D unclear. Germline CDR1 is LNHNV and CDR2 is YYDKDF (reference sequence). The CDR3 is 15 amino acids. Trimming took 0 bases from V and 7 from J, leaving 13 bases between them.